This T cell receptor (beta chain) originates from a study of shared clonotypes between healthy human individuals. In the case of this clone: Its antigen is not known.

The authors divided CD4+ cells into CD45RA+ naive and CD45RA-negative memory subsets. General observations from the study: Memory subsets generally showed smaller estimated richness than naive subsets did. Clonotype sharing among the donors was expected to vary with sequencing depth.

Per germline, CDR1 SGHAT and CDR2 FQDESV (reference sequence). V lost 3 bases to trimming and J lost 5 bases, with 16 bases between them. This CDR3 comprises 15 residues. On sorted subsets, replicate PCRs used 150 to 250 ng DNA, or tens of thousands of T cell genomes. Some clones are missing from TCRdb's copy, which holds only in-frame ones; the method was immunoSEQ multiplex PCR. The repertoire holds 980,000 or so clones, with approximately 80% as singletons. The receptor comes from a man between 18 and 29 years old in good health. This rearrangement joins TRBV11-1 to TRBJ2-5; tentatively, D is TRBD1 or TRBD2 (7 bases each). Input material: memory CD4+ T cells sorted from blood. Noted subset: CD45RA-negative fraction. The CDR3 DNA reads TGTGCCAGCAGCTTCACCCAGGGGGGGTTTGAGACCCAGTACTTC. Translation: CASSFTQGGFETQYF. Drawing the rest from reference TRBV11-1 and TRBJ2-5, the complete variable domain is EAEVAQSPRYKITEKSQAVAFWCDPISGHATLYWYRQILGQGPELLVQFQDESVVDDSQLPKDRFSAERLKGVDSTLKIQPAELGDSAMYLCASSFTQGGFETQYFGPGTRLLVL.